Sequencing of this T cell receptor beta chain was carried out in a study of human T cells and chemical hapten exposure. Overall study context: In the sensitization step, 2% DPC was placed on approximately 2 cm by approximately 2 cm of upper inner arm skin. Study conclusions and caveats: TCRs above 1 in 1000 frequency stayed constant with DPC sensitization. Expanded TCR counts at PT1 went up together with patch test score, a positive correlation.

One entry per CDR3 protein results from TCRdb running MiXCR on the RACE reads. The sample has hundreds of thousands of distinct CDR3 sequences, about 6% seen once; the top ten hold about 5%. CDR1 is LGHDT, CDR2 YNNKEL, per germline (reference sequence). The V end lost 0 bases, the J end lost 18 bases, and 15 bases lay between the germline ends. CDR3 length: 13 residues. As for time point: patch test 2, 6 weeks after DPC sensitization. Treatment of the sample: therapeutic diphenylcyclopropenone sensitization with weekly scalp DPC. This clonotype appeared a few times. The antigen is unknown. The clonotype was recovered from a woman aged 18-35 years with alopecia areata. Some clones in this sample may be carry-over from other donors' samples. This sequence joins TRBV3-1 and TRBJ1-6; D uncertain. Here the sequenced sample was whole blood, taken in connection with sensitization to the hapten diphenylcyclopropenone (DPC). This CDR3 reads CASSQDSGLSAHF. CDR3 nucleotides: TGTGCCAGCAGCCAAGACAGCGGACTTAGTGCCCACTTT. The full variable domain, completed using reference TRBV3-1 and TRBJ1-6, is DTAVSQTPKYLVTQMGNDKSIKCEQNLGHDTMYWYKQDSKKFLKIMFSYNNKELIINETVPNRFSPKSPDKAHLNLHINSLELGDSAVYFCASSQDSGLSAHFGNGTRLTVT.